This TCR beta chain was captured by sequencing in a study of T cell responses to AZD1222 COVID-19 vaccine (dated by TCRdb to the early 2020s). About the study as a whole: Because spike-specific TCR depth and breadth did not differ between the two schedules, AZD1222 recipients who got a second dose at roughly 4 weeks were pooled with those who got a second dose at roughly 12 weeks. A total of just over 230 trial participants underwent TCR sequencing, of whom under 220 had received two doses of AZD1222 and approximately 26 had received two doses of the MenACWY control vaccine. Trial participants were enrolled into age subgroups of 18-55, 56-69 and 70-plus years, which contained about 150, 27 and 61 TCR-sequenced participants, respectively.

V lost 2 bases and J lost 0 bases; the stretch between them is 14 bases long. Reading the germline V gene (reference sequence) gives CDR1 LNHDA and CDR2 SQIVND. The CDR3 has 17 amino acids, counting the end cysteine and phenylalanine. The entry retains the CDR3 DNA only, 51 bases that are in frame from base 1. Regarding this clone: This clone's antigen is unknown. There are no base qualities to consult, and no much larger clone falls within one base.

The CDR3 regions of human TCRbeta chains were analyzed by immunosequencing. The published analysis was carried out like this. TCRs in the repertoires were matched against a reference library of SARS-CoV-2-specific TCRs that had been generated with the MIRA antigen-specificity platform. Breadth was defined as the fraction of unique TCRs that were SARS-CoV-2-associated. Depth was defined as the fraction of total T cells that were SARS-CoV-2-associated. Using the MIRA data, every spike-specific TCR was mapped to the spike region that the TCR reacted to and assigned to either a CD4 or a CD8 class. Log10-transformed breadth and depth values were compared by one-way ANOVA with Sidak's multiple comparisons tests. TCRdb retrieved this table from immuneACCESS and kept in-frame rearrangements only. Not all clones are present; in checked studies, unresolved V genes account for under half, and no reason is known for the remainder. The V and J calls and clone size are taken from that table; D and trimming were inferred from the DNA. Counted in this sample were just over 60,000 clones; about 74% of them appeared once. Over 11% of the sample is in the top ten clones.

General conclusions and limits of the study: A significant rise in spike-specific TCR breadth and depth was observed after two AZD1222 doses relative to day 0 and relative to MenACWY recipients. In the small 56-69-year group, the increase in depth fell short of significance, most likely because of low power. Participants were mostly white British, with more females than males. The authors suggested clonal diversity may have been underestimated. The whole spike protein was spanned by vaccine-associated CD4 TCRs, and dominant responses were seen in regions 160-218 and 743-854. Reportedly, almost half of the unique spike-specific TCRs recognized epitopes lying outside the regions that are mutated in the B.1.351 and B.1.1.7 variants. Because no day 14 peak-response samples were available, repertoires were characterized only after the peak T cell response. Only six or seven AZD1222 recipients were SARS-CoV-2 seropositive at baseline, limiting conclusions about previously exposed vaccinees.

Read against the paper, the sample's time point label means: baseline before first vaccination. Samples from vaccinated people were obtained from the UK trials COV001 and COV002, which included a single-blind randomized controlled phase 2/3 trial of AZD1222 (ChAdOx1 nCoV-19) in healthy adults. For TCRbeta chain sequencing, PBMC samples from trial participants were taken at day 0 and at day 28 after the second dose. The TCR sequence derives from an adult in good health. The chain joins TRBV19 to TRBJ1-3, with the D gene too uncertain to name. Sequencing was performed on peripheral blood, taken on day 0 of AZD1222 vaccination. The CDR3 reads as follows: CASSIIVGLHSGNTIYF. The DNA sequence is as follows: TGTGCCAGTAGTATAATTGTAGGACTGCACTCTGGAAACACCATATATTTT.